The TCR beta chain described here comes from a study of blood T cells in healthy people across ages. Overall study findings and caveats: The unsorted PBMCs prevented any conclusive comparison of naive versus antigen-experienced cells. Age showed a roughly linear inverse relationship with TCR beta diversity per million T cells.

This CDR3 region has 14 residues. Germline CDR1 is SNHLY and CDR2 is FYNNEI. A few counts support this clonotype. Its matching antigen is unknown. At one end, the junction sequence differs from germline, possibly due to a read error. Each donor supplied ten milliliters of peripheral blood. Through a sample-barcoded 5' primer and a J-beta primer mix, a second PCR was run for 7 to 11 cycles. TCRdb reprocessed the 5' RACE reads via MiXCR and lists one record per CDR3 protein. In the table there are 1.5 million or so distinct CDR3 sequences, 35% to 45% of which are singletons. The V call is TRBV2, the J call TRBJ1-5, with TRBD1 matching 7 bases. Sequencing was performed on blood. This TCR was sampled from a woman aged 18-35 years in good health. The CDR3 spells CVSSIQGYEQPQHF. CDR3 DNA: TGTGTCAGCAGTATACAGGGGTATGAGCAGCCCCAGCATTTT.